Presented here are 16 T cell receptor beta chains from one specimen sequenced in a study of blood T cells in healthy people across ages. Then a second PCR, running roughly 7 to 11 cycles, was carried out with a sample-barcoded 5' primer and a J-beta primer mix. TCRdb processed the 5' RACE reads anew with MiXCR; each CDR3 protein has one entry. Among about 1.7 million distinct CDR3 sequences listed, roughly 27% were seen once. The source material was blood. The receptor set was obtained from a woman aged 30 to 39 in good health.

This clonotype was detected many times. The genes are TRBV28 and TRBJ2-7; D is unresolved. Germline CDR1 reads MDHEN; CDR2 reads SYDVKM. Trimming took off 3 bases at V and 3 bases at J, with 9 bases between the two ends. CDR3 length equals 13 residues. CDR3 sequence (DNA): TGTGCCAGCAGTTTTACCAGTATCTACGAGCAGTACTTC. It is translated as CASSFTSIYEQYF.

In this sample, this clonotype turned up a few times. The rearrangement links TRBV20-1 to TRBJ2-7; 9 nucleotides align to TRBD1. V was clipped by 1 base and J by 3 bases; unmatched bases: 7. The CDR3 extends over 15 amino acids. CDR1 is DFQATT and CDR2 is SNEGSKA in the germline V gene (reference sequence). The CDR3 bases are TGCAGTGCTAGAGCCGACAGGGGGGAGGGCTACGAGCAGTACTTC. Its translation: CSARADRGEGYEQYF.

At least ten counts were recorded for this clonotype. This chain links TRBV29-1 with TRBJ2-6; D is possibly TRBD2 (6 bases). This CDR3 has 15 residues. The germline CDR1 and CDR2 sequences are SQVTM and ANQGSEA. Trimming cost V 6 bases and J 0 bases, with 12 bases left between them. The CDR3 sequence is CSVAGGSSGANVLTF. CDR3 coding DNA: TGCAGCGTCGCCGGGGGAAGCTCTGGGGCCAACGTCCTGACTTTC.

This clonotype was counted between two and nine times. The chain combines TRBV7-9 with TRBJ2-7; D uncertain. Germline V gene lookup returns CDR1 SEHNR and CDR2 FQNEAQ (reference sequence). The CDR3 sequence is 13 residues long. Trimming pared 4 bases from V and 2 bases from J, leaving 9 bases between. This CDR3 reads CASSSTEAYEQYF. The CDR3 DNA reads TGTGCCAGCAGCTCTACAGAGGCCTACGAGCAGTACTTC. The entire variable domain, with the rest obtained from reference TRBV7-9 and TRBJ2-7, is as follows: DTGVSQNPRHKITKRGQNVTFRCDPISEHNRLYWYRQTLGQGPEFLTYFQNEAQLEKSRLLSDRFSAERPKGSFSTLEIQRTEQGDSAMYLCASSSTEAYEQYFGPGTRLTVT.

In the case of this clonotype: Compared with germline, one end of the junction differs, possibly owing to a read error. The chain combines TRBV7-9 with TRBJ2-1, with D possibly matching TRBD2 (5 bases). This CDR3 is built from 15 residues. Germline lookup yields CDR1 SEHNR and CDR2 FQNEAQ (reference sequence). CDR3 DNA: TGTGTCAGCAGCTTGGCAGTTATGGGGTGGGAGACCCAGTTCTTC. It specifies CVSSLAVMGWETQFF.

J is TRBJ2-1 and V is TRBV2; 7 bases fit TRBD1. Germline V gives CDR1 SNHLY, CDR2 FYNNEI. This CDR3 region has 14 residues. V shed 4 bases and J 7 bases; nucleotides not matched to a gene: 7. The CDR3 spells CASSANRGWNEQFF. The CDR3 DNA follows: TGTGCCAGCAGTGCGAACAGGGGCTGGAATGAGCAGTTCTTC.

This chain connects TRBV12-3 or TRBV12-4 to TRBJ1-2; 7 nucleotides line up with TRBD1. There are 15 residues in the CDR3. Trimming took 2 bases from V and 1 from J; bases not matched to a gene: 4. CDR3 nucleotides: TGTGCCAGCAGTTTAAGGGGGCGCGTTAACTATGGCTACACCTTC. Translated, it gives CASSLRGRVNYGYTF.

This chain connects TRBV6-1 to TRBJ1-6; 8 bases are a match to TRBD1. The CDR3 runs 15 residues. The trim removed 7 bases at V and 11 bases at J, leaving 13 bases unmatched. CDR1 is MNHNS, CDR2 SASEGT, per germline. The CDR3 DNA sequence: TGTGCCAGCACCCTCACAGGGACAGGAGCAACACCCCTCCACTTT. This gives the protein CASTLTGTGATPLHF.

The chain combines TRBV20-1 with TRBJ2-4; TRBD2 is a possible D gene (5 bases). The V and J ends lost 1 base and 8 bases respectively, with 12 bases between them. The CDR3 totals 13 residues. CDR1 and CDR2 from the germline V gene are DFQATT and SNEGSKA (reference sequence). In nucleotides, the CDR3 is TGCAGTGCTAGAGGCGGGCCCCCGGACATTCAGTACTTC. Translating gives CSARGGPPDIQYF.

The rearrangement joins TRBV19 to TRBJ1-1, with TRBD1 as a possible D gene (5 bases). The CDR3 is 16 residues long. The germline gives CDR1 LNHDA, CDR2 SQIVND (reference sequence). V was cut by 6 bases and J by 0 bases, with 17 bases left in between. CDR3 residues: CASSLGGLRVNTEAFF. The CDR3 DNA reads TGTGCCAGTAGCTTGGGCGGGCTCAGGGTGAACACTGAAGCTTTCTTT.

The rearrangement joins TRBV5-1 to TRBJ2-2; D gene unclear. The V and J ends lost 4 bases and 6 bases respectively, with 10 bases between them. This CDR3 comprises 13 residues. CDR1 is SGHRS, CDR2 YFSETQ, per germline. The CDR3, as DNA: TGCGCCAGCAGCCCCTCAGAACCCGGGGAGCTGTTTTTT. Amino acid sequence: CASSPSEPGELFF.

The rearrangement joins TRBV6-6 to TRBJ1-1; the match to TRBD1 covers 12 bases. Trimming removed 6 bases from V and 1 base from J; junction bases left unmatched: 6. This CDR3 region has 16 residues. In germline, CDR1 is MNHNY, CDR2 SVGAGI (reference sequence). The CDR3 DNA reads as TGTGCCAGCAGCGAGCCGGGACAGGGGGCGAACACTGAAGCTTTCTTT. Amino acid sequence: CASSEPGQGANTEAFF.

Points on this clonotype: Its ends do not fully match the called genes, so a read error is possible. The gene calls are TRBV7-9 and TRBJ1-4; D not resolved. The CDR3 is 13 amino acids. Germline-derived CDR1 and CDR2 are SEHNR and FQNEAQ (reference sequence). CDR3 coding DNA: TGTGCCAGCAGCAGGGCCACTAATGAAAAACGGTTTTTT. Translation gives CASSRATNEKRFF.

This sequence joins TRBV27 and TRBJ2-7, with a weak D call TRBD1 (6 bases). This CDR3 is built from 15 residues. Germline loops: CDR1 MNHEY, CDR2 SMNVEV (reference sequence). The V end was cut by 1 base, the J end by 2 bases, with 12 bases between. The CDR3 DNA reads TGTGCCAGCAGTTTATTTGGGCAGGGGACCTACGAGCAGTACTTC. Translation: CASSLFGQGTYEQYF.

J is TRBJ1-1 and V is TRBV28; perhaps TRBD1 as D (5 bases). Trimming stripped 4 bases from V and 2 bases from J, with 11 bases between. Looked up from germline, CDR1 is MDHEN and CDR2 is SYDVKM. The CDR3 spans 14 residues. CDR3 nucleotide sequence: TGTGCCAGCAGTTCCCCGACAGCTAACACTGAAGCTTTCTTT. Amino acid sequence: CASSSPTANTEAFF.

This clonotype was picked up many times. This CDR3 is CRGQPYNEQFF. CDR3 DNA sequence: TGCAGGGGACAGCCTTACAATGAGCAGTTCTTC. The genes are TRBV20-1 and TRBJ2-1, with TRBD1 identical over 7 bases. This CDR3 has 11 amino acids. Per germline, CDR1 DFQATT and CDR2 SNEGSKA (reference sequence).